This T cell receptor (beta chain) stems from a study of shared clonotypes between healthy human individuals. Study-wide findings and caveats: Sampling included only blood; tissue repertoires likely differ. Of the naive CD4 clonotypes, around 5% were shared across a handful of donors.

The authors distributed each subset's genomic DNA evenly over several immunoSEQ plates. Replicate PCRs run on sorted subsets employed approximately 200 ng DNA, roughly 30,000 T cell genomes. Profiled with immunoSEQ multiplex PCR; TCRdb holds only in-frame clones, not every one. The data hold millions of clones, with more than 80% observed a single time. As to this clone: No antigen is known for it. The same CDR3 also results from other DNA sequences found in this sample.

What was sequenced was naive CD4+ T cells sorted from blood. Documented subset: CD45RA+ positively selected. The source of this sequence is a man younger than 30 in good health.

The CDR3 DNA follows: TGTGCCAGCGGCTCCTACGAGCAGTACTTC. Translation gives CASGSYEQYF. The chain is built from TRBV6-1 and TRBJ2-7; D not resolved. The CDR3 spans 10 residues. V lost 8 bases, J lost 0 bases, and 2 bases lay in between. Per germline, CDR1 MNHNS and CDR2 SASEGT.